This record concerns one TCR beta chain sequence. The entry originates in a study of blood T cell repertoires in COVID-19. Looked up from germline, CDR1 is SGDLS and CDR2 is YYNGEE. V dropped 0 bases and J dropped 4; count of bases not matched to a gene: 5. The CDR3 is 16 residues long. Libraries were prepared by immunoSEQ multiplex PCR; TCRdb keeps only in-frame clonotypes and omits some of them. Altogether roughly 260,000 clones are present, 88% being singletons, with the ten largest covering approximately 3.8%. The sequenced sample consisted of peripheral blood. This TCR was recovered from a man in his fifties or sixties who had recovered from COVID-19. The gene calls are TRBV9 and TRBJ2-2, with 8 bases aligning to TRBD2. CDR3 sequence (DNA): TGTGCCAGCAGCGTAGCCGGGGGGGCCGCCACCGGGGAGCTGTTTTTT. Translating gives CASSVAGGAATGELFF.